This TCR beta chain stems from a study of shared clonotypes between healthy human individuals. Study outcomes and limitations: Clonotype sharing across several donors was observed for about 4.8% of naive CD4 clonotypes.

At the deep level, the assay was run. Measured with immunoSEQ multiplex PCR; TCRdb has only the in-frame clones, and not every one. This sample has roughly 2,500,000 clones, with 93% found just once. To note about this clone: Its antigen is currently unknown.

A CD45RA+ naive subset and a CD45RA-negative memory subset were split from CD4+ cells. Trimming took 4 bases from V and 5 from J; bases not matched to a gene: 8. CDR1 MGHRA and CDR2 YSYEKL come from the germline V gene. This CDR3 is built from 15 residues. The chain employs TRBV4-1 and TRBJ2-1, with 7 bases identical to TRBD1. Sequencing was done on a sample of naive CD4+ T cells from PBMCs. Subset reported: CD45RA+ positively selected. This receptor was obtained from a man aged 18 to 30 in good health. Some clones in this sample may be carry-over from other donors' samples. This chain's CDR3 is CASSPRQGRDNEQFF. Here the CDR3 DNA reads TGCGCCAGCAGCCCGCGACAGGGCCGGGACAATGAGCAGTTCTTC.